The T cell receptor beta chain described here comes from a study of cytomegalovirus exposure and HLA in healthy donors. In the study overall: Roughly 180 million T cells yielded more than 90 million unique TCR beta sequences, as an earlier analysis found.

13 Jbeta primers and 60 Vbeta primers were used for the PCR. Assay: immunoSEQ multiplex PCR; the TCRdb copy retains only in-frame clones and omits some. Among around 200,000 clones, less than 90% were seen once, and the ten largest hold around 0.3%. Study-wide points: Sequencing had likely introduced a cluster of highly shared sequence variants as an artifact. Prior analysis indicated that the majority of TCR beta V segments exhibited productivity approximately 87% or approximately 30% of the time.

For this clone: As yet, its antigen is unknown.

Trimming shortened V by 7 bases and J by 0 bases, and 12 bases separated the two germline ends. The V gene's germline CDR1 is SQVTM and CDR2 ANQGSEA. This CDR3 spans 14 amino acids. J is TRBJ2-2 and V is TRBV29-1; the D gene is possibly TRBD2 (6 bases). The sequence was obtained from a woman aged 25 to 39 in good health and CMV-seronegative. The source material was PBMCs. The DNA of the CDR3 is TGCAGCGCCGGAGGGGTGACGAACACCGGGGAGCTGTTTTTT. It encodes CSAGGVTNTGELFF.